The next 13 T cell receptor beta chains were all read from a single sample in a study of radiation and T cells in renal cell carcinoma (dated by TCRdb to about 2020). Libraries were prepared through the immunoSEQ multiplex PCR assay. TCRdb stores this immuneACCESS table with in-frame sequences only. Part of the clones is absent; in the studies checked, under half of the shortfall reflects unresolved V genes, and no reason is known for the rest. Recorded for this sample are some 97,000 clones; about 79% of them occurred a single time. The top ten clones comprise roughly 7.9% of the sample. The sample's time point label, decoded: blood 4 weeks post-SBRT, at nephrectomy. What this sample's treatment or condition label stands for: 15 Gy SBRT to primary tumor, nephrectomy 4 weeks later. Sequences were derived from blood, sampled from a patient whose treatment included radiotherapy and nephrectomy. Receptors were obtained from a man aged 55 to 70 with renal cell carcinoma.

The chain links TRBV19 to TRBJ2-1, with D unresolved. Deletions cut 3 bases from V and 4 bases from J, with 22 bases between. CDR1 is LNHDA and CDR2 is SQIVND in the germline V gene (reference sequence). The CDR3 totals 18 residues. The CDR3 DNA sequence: TGTGCCAGTAGTATCACCCCGAGGCTCGCTAGTAGGTACAATGAGCAGTTCTTC. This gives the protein CASSITPRLASRYNEQFF. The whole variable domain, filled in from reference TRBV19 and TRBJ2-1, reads DGGITQSPKYLFRKEGQNVTLSCEQNLNHDAMYWYRQDPGQGLRLIYYSQIVNDFQKGDIAEGYSVSREKKESFPLTVTSAQKNPTAFYLCASSITPRLASRYNEQFFGPGTRLTVL.

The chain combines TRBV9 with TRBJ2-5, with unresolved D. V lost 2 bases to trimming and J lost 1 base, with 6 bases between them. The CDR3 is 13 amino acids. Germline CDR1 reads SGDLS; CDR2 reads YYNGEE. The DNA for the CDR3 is TGTGCCAGCAGCGTGGGGATCCAAGAGACCCAGTACTTC. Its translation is CASSVGIQETQYF.

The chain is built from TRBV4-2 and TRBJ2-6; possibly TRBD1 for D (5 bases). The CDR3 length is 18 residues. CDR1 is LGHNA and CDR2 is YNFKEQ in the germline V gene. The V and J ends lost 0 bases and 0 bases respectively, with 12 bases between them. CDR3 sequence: CASSQDGASPSGANVLTF. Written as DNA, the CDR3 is TGTGCCAGCAGCCAAGATGGGGCTTCTCCCTCTGGGGCCAACGTCCTGACTTTC.

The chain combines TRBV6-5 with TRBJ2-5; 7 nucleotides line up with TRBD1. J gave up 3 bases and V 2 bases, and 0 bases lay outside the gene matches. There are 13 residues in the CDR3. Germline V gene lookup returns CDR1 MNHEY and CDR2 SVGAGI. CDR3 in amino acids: CASSYGTEETQYF. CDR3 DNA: TGTGCCAGCAGTTACGGGACAGAAGAGACCCAGTACTTC.

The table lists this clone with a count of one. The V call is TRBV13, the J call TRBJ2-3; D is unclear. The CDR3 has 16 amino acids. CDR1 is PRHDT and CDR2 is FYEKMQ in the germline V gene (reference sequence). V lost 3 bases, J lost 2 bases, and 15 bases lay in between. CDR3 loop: CASSFGTPDSTDTQYF. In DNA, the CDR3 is TGTGCCAGCAGCTTCGGAACTCCTGACTCCACAGATACGCAGTATTTT.

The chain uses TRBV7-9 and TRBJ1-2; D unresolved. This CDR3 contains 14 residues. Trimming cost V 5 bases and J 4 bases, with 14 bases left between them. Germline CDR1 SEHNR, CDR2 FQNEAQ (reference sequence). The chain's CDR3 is CASSPGGEAYGYTF. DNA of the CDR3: TGTGCCAGCAGCCCGGGCGGGGAGGCCTATGGCTACACCTTC. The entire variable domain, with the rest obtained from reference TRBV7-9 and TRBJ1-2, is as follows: DTGVSQNPRHKITKRGQNVTFRCDPISEHNRLYWYRQTLGQGPEFLTYFQNEAQLEKSRLLSDRFSAERPKGSFSTLEIQRTEQGDSAMYLCASSPGGEAYGYTFGSGTRLTVV.

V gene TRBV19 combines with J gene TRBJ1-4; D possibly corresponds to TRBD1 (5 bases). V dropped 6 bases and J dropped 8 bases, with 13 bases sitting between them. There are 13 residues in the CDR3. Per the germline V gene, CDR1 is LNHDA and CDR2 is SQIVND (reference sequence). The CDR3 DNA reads TGTGCCAGTAGGGGACCATCAGGCGAAAAACTGTTTTTT. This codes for CASRGPSGEKLFF.

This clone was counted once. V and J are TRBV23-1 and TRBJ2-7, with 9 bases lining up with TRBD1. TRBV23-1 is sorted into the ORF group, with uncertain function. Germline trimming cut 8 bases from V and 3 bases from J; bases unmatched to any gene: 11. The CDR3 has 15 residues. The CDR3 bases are TGCGCCAGCGTTCGCCGTCCGGGACAGGGCTACGAGCAGTACTTC. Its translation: CASVRRPGQGYEQYF.

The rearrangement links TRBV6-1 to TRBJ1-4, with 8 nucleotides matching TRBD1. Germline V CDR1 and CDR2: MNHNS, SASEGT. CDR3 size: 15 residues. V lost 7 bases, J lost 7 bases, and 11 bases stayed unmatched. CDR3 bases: TGTGCCAGCATCTTGGAAAAAGGGACAGGTGAAAAACTGTTTTTT. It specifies CASILEKGTGEKLFF.

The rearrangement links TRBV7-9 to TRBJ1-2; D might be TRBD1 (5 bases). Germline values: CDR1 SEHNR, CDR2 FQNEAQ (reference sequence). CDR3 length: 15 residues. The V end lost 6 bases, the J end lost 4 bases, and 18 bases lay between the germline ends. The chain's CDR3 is CASRGTFGTPYGYTF. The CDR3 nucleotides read TGTGCCAGCAGGGGGACTTTCGGGACGCCCTATGGCTACACCTTC.

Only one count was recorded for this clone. The CDR3 spells CSATARETQYF. CDR3 sequence (DNA): TGCAGTGCCACGGCGAGAGAGACCCAGTACTTC. This sequence joins TRBV20-1 and TRBJ2-5; D is uncertain. CDR1 DFQATT and CDR2 SNEGSKA come from the germline V gene (reference sequence). Trimming pared 6 bases from V and 4 bases from J, leaving 9 bases between. This CDR3 has 11 residues.

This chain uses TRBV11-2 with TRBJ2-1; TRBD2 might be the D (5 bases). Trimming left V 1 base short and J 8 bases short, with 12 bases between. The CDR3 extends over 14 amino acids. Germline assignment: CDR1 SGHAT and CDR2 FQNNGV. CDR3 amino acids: CASSLAPLSDEQFF. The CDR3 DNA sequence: TGTGCCAGCAGCTTAGCCCCCCTTAGCGATGAGCAGTTCTTC.

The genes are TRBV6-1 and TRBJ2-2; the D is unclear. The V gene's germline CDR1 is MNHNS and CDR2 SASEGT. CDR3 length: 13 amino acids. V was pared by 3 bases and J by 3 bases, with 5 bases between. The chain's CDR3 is CASSDTHTGELFF. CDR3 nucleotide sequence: TGTGCCAGCAGTGATACACACACCGGGGAGCTGTTTTTT.